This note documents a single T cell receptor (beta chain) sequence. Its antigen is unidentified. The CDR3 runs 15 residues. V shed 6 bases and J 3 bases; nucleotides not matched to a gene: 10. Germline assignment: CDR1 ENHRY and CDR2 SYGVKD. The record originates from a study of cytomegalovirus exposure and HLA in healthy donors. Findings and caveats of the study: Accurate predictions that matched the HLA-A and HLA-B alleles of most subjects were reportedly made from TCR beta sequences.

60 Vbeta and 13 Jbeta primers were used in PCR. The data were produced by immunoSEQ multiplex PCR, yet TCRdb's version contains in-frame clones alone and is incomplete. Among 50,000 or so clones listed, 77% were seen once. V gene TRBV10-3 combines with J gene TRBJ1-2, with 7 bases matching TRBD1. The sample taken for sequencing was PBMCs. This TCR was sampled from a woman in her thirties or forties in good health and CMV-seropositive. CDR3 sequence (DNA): TGTGCCATCAGAATGGGACAGTCCTCAGACTATGGCTACACCTTC. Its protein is CAIRMGQSSDYGYTF.